These T cell receptor beta chains were read from a single sample in a study of blood T cell repertoires in COVID-19. Profiled with immunoSEQ multiplex PCR; TCRdb holds only in-frame clones, not every one. The data show about 200,000 clones, with more than 75% seen just once and about 6.5% held by the top ten. The sample consisted of peripheral blood. These receptors originate from a woman between 35 and 50 years old with COVID-19, enrolled during active disease. Each CDR3 is given with its conserved first and last residue. A D gene is named only where the DNA matches it firmly. Where a row states a size, it is once, few, many or the class of an expanded clone; other rows omit it.

.	TRBV5-6	TRBD1	TRBJ1-1	TGTGCCAGCAGCTTGGCCTTCGGGACAGCTAACACTGAAGCTTTCTTT	CASSLAFGTANTEAFF
.	TRBV14	.	TRBJ1-3	TGTGCCAGCAGCCGACCCTCAGGAGGCTCTGGAAACACCATATATTTT	CASSRPSGGSGNTIYF
.	TRBV5-4	.	TRBJ1-1	TGTGCCAGCAGCGGCGGGGGAATGAACACTGAAGCTTTCTTT	CASSGGGMNTEAFF
.	TRBV21-1	.	TRBJ2-5	TGTGCCAGCAGCATTGGGACTAGCGGGACGATGGGGGAGACCCAGTACTTC	CASSIGTSGTMGETQYF
.	TRBV5-1	TRBD2	TRBJ2-3	TGCGCCAGCAGCTTGCAACTAGCGGGGGGCACAGATACGCAGTATTTT	CASSLQLAGGTDTQYF
.	TRBV3-1/TRBV3-2	TRBD1	TRBJ1-5	TGTGCCAGCAGCCAGGCAGGGGGCCATCAGCCCCAGCATTTT	CASSQAGGHQPQHF
.	TRBV5-1	.	TRBJ1-2	TGCGCCAGCAGCTCGGACAGTCCGTATGGCTACACCTTC	CASSSDSPYGYTF
once	TRBV5-6	.	TRBJ2-2	TGTGCCAGCAGCTTGTCTGGCGGGGGCCGCGGGGAGCTGTTTTTT	CASSLSGGGRGELFF
.	TRBV7-9	.	TRBJ2-7	TGTGCCAGCAGCTCTACAGGGTTACCCTACGAGCAGTACTTC	CASSSTGLPYEQYF
once	TRBV3-1/TRBV3-2	.	TRBJ2-5	TGTGCCAGCAGCCAAGGACTAGAGAGGTCGGAGACCCAGTACTTC	CASSQGLERSETQYF
.	TRBV3-1/TRBV3-2	.	TRBJ2-2	TGTGCCAGCAGCCACCGGGGTTGTGGTAGCGGTATCGGGGAGCTGTTTTTT	CASSHRGCGSGIGELFF
.	TRBV4-2	TRBD1	TRBJ1-4	TGTGCCAGCAGCCAAGATCTGGGGTACCGGGACAGGTCCTTGTTACTGTTTTTT	CASSQDLGYRDRSLLLFF
.	TRBV5-8	.	TRBJ2-7	TGTGCCAGCAGCTTAGGGCTAGCGCCTGGCTCCTACGAGCAGTACTTC	CASSLGLAPGSYEQYF
.	TRBV7-3	.	TRBJ2-7	TGTGCCAGCAGCTTGGGGCACCAATCCTACGAGCAGTACTTC	CASSLGHQSYEQYF
.	TRBV5-4	TRBD1	TRBJ2-6	TGTGCCAGCAGGCCAGGGGGCCTCTCTGGGGCCAACGTCCTGACTTTC	CASRPGGLSGANVLTF
.	TRBV14	.	TRBJ1-1	TGTGCCAGCAGCCAAGAACTCCTGAACACTGAAGCTTTCTTT	CASSQELLNTEAFF
.	TRBV10-2	TRBD2	TRBJ2-4	TGCGCCAGCAACGGCGGACTAGCGGGAGGGAGGGCCAAAAACATTCAGTACTTC	CASNGGLAGGRAKNIQYF
.	TRBV28	TRBD2	TRBJ2-1	TGTGCCAGCAGCCTAGCGGGGATAAATGAGCAGTTCTTC	CASSLAGINEQFF
many	TRBV4-3	TRBD1	TRBJ2-7	TGCGCCAGCAGCTTCGGACAGGGGGATACGTACGAGCAGTACTTC	CASSFGQGDTYEQYF
.	TRBV18	.	TRBJ1-4	TGTGCCAGCTCACCACCGGGAGACAGGCCGGGGGAAAAACTGTTTTTT	CASSPPGDRPGEKLFF
few	TRBV18	TRBD1	TRBJ1-6	TGTGCCAGCTCACCAGGACAGGGCAATTCACCCCTCCACTTT	CASSPGQGNSPLHF
.	TRBV5-1	TRBD1	TRBJ1-1	TGCGCCAGCAGCCTAGGACAGGGAAGCACTGAAGCTTTCTTT	CASSLGQGSTEAFF
.	TRBV6-4	.	TRBJ1-2	TGTGCCAGCAGTGACGGTCAGGGGTATGGCTACACCTTC	CASSDGQGYGYTF
.	TRBV10-3	TRBD1	TRBJ1-2	TGTGCCATCAGGAGGGACAGTTTTAATATCGACTATGGCTACACCTTC	CAIRRDSFNIDYGYTF
.	TRBV7-3	TRBD1	TRBJ2-2	TGTGCCAGCAGCTTAAGGGACAGCACCGGGGAGCTGTTTTTT	CASSLRDSTGELFF
.	TRBV2	.	TRBJ1-1	TGTGCCAGCAGTGAAGGGTTCAGGAACACTGAAGCTTTCTTT	CASSEGFRNTEAFF
.	TRBV19	TRBD2	TRBJ2-6	TGTGCCAGTGAGAGGACTAGGGCTTCCTCTGGGGCCAACGTCCTGACTTTC	CASERTRASSGANVLTF
.	TRBV19	TRBD2	TRBJ2-1	TGTGCCAGTAGTATTACCCCCCGCGGGGGACTAGAGCAGTTCTTC	CASSITPRGGLEQFF
.	TRBV18	.	TRBJ2-6	TGTGCCAGCTCAGTCGGAGGACCCTCCTCTGGGGCCAACGTCCTGACTTTC	CASSVGGPSSGANVLTF